This is a list of T cell receptor beta chains from one sample in a study of Ad26.COV2.S vaccination and SARS-CoV-2 variants. Produced via immunoSEQ multiplex PCR; TCRdb's table is partial and in-frame only. The table includes roughly 680,000 clones, 89% detected once. This material consisted of peripheral blood, taken in a trial of Ad26.COV2.S vaccine versus placebo. All receptors come from a person aged 18-65 years who received the Ad26.COV2.S COVID-19 vaccine or a placebo. Both conserved end residues are part of each CDR3. Each record gives: D gene, clone size, J gene, V gene, CDR3 DNA, CDR3 protein. D genes are given only for firm matches. Only some rows state a clone size, as once, few, many or a class for expanded clones.

-,-,TRBJ1-2,TRBV19,TGTGCCAGTAGTATAGGCGGGGCGAGTGGCTACACCTTC,CASSIGGASGYTF
-,-,TRBJ1-1,TRBV29-1,TGCAGCGTTGTACGAGGAGGCATGAACACTGAAGCTTTCTTT,CSVVRGGMNTEAFF
-,-,TRBJ2-3,TRBV11-1,TGTGCCAGCAGCCCCAGGGACCATCGGGGCACAGATACGCAGTATTTT,CASSPRDHRGTDTQYF
TRBD1,-,TRBJ2-7,TRBV19,TGTGCCAGTAGTATAGGGGACAGGGATGGCGAGCAGTACTTC,CASSIGDRDGEQYF
-,once,TRBJ2-7,TRBV10-3,TGTGCCATCAGTGCACGGGACGAGCAGTACTTC,CAISARDEQYF
-,-,TRBJ1-4,TRBV7-8,TGTGCCAGCAGCTTAGCAGGGGCTGAAAAACTGTTTTTT,CASSLAGAEKLFF
-,once,TRBJ2-5,TRBV6-6,TGTGCCAGCAGTTACGGGACACTGTACCAAGAGACCCAGTACTTC,CASSYGTLYQETQYF
-,-,TRBJ2-7,TRBV6-2/TRBV6-3,TGTGCCAGCAGTGACTCCGGACGGAACTACGAGCAGTACTTC,CASSDSGRNYEQYF
-,-,TRBJ2-7,TRBV7-9,TGTGCCAGCAGCCCACCGGGACGCCCTTACGAGCAGTACTTC,CASSPPGRPYEQYF
TRBD1,few,TRBJ2-7,TRBV29-1,TGCAGCGTTGCAAACCCGGGACAGAGGGGTTACGAGCAGTACTTC,CSVANPGQRGYEQYF
-,-,TRBJ1-4,TRBV2,TGTGCCAGCAGTGAAGGGGCGAGGGATGAAAAACTGTTTTTT,CASSEGARDEKLFF
TRBD1,-,TRBJ2-2,TRBV10-3,TGTGCCATCACGGGACAGGGCGTCACCGGGGAGCTGTTTTTT,CAITGQGVTGELFF
TRBD1,-,TRBJ1-4,TRBV10-3,TGTGCCATCAGTGAGTCTACCGGGACAGGGCGGGAAAAACTGTTTTTT,CAISESTGTGREKLFF
TRBD1,once,TRBJ1-4,TRBV3-1/TRBV3-2,TGTGCCAGCAGCCAATTCGGAGGGACAGCAGGTGAAAAACTGTTTTTT,CASSQFGGTAGEKLFF
TRBD1,-,TRBJ2-5,TRBV12-3/TRBV12-4,TGTGCCAGCGCCGGGACAGGGGCCGAGACCCAGTACTTC,CASAGTGAETQYF
-,-,TRBJ1-1,TRBV19,TGTGCCAGTAGTATAGCGGGGTTCACTGAAGCTTTCTTT,CASSIAGFTEAFF
-,-,TRBJ1-1,TRBV10-3,TGTGCCATCAGTGAGCGACAGGACACTGAAGCTTTCTTT,CAISERQDTEAFF
-,-,TRBJ1-6,TRBV11-2,TGTGCCAGCAGCCAACATTCACCCCTCCACTTT,CASSQHSPLHF
-,-,TRBJ2-2,TRBV5-6,TGTGCCAGCAGCTTACAGGGTCCCGGGGAGCTGTTTTTT,CASSLQGPGELFF
TRBD2,-,TRBJ2-4,TRBV6-1,TGTGCCAGCAGTGAAGCGAATGGACTAGCGGGAGTTGGCAAAAACATTCAGTACTTC,CASSEANGLAGVGKNIQYF
-,-,TRBJ2-5,TRBV5-4,TGTGCCAGCAGCCCCCAGGGAGAGACCCAGTACTTC,CASSPQGETQYF
-,-,TRBJ1-3,TRBV6-6,TGTGCCAGCAGGATCACAGGAGGCGAAGTAAACACCATATATTTT,CASRITGGEVNTIYF
-,-,TRBJ2-3,TRBV9,TGTGCCAGCAGCGCGGGAACAAATACGCAGTATTTT,CASSAGTNTQYF
TRBD2,-,TRBJ2-5,TRBV15,TGTGCCACCAGCAGAGACCTAGCGGGAGAGGGGGAGACCCAGTACTTC,CATSRDLAGEGETQYF
-,-,TRBJ1-1,TRBV13,TGTGCCAGCAGCGCACAGGTAAACACTGAAGCTTTCTTT,CASSAQVNTEAFF
-,-,TRBJ2-2,TRBV7-9,TGTGCCAGCACCAAGGGGTACGGGGAGCTGTTTTTT,CASTKGYGELFF
TRBD2,-,TRBJ2-3,TRBV30,TGTGCCCGGCGGGAGGTAGATACGCAGTATTTT,CARREVDTQYF
TRBD1,-,TRBJ2-2,TRBV5-5,TGTGCCAGCAGCTTGCCCGGGACAGGGGGGCCCGGGGAGCTGTTTTTT,CASSLPGTGGPGELFF
-,-,TRBJ1-6,TRBV30,TGTGCCTGGAGCCCTAGCCGGTATAATTCACCCCTCCACTTT,CAWSPSRYNSPLHF
-,-,TRBJ1-4,TRBV18,TGTGCCAGCTCATCCGGGGATAATGAAAAACTGTTTTTT,CASSSGDNEKLFF
-,-,TRBJ1-4,TRBV4-3,TGCGCCAGCAGCCAAGAAAAGCGGGTCCGTAATGAAAAACTGTTTTTT,CASSQEKRVRNEKLFF
TRBD2,-,TRBJ2-7,TRBV2,TGTGCCAGCAGGCAAGGACTAGCGGGAAACGAGCAGTACTTC,CASRQGLAGNEQYF
TRBD1,-,TRBJ2-5,TRBV19,TGTGCCAGTAGGCTGACAGGGGTAGGGGCAGAGACCCAGTACTTC,CASRLTGVGAETQYF
-,-,TRBJ2-7,TRBV5-6,TGTGCCAGCAGCTTAGGGCCAGCCGGAGAGCAGTACTTC,CASSLGPAGEQYF
-,-,TRBJ2-5,TRBV2,TGTGCCAGCAGAATGGAGGTCCAAGAGACCCAGTACTTC,CASRMEVQETQYF
-,-,TRBJ1-6,TRBV12-3/TRBV12-4,TGTGCCAGCAGTTTGGTTCAGCGCTCGGCCCTCCACTTT,CASSLVQRSALHF
-,-,TRBJ1-1,TRBV6-5,TGTGCCAGCAGGCCGGCAGCCGCGACTGAAGCTTTCTTT,CASRPAAATEAFF
TRBD1,-,TRBJ1-2,TRBV19,TGTGCCAGTAGTACCACCCACGGACAGGGAGGGTCCTATGGCTACACCTTC,CASSTTHGQGGSYGYTF
-,few,TRBJ2-7,TRBV19,TGTGCCAGTAGTATGGGTGTGACAGCCTACGAGCAGTACTTC,CASSMGVTAYEQYF
-,-,TRBJ2-1,TRBV6-1,TGTGCCAGCAGTGAAGAATATGGGGGACTTCGGGAGCAGTTCTTC,CASSEEYGGLREQFF
-,-,TRBJ2-3,TRBV27,TGTGCCAGCAGTTTATCCCGGGGGCTAGATACGCAGTATTTT,CASSLSRGLDTQYF
-,-,TRBJ1-2,TRBV12-3/TRBV12-4,TGTGCCAGCAGAGACAGGATCTATGGCTACACCTTC,CASRDRIYGYTF
-,-,TRBJ2-2,TRBV5-1,TGCGCCAGCAGGGAACAGGGAGCGGGCGGGGAGCTGTTTTTT,CASREQGAGGELFF
-,-,TRBJ2-7,TRBV30,TGTGCCTGGACCACGAAAGGACTAAACTACGAGCAGTACTTC,CAWTTKGLNYEQYF
TRBD1,-,TRBJ1-1,TRBV14,TGTGCCAGCAGCCAAAGAGGGGGCGGGGTGGCTGAAGCTTTCTTT,CASSQRGGGVAEAFF
-,-,TRBJ2-3,TRBV29-1,TGCAGCGTTCGAAAGGCTAGCGGCACAGATACGCAGTATTTT,CSVRKASGTDTQYF
TRBD1,once,TRBJ1-4,TRBV27,TGTGCCAGCAGACAGGGGGTAGTTGAAAAACTGTTTTTT,CASRQGVVEKLFF
-,-,TRBJ2-5,TRBV12-3/TRBV12-4,TGTGCCAGCAGTAAGAGGGATTCGGAGACCCAGTACTTC,CASSKRDSETQYF
TRBD1,-,TRBJ1-5,TRBV30,TGTGCCTGGAGTCCGGGACAGGGAAGTCAGCCCCAGCATTTT,CAWSPGQGSQPQHF
-,-,TRBJ1-1,TRBV6-5,TGTGCCAGCAAAGGAATGGTGAACACTGAAGCTTTCTTT,CASKGMVNTEAFF
TRBD2,-,TRBJ2-5,TRBV7-6,TGTGCCAGCAGCTCCAGACTAGCGAGTCAAGAGACCCAGTACTTC,CASSSRLASQETQYF
-,-,TRBJ2-4,TRBV2,TGTGCCAGCAGTGGGGGTGGGGCAGGAAACATTCAGTACTTC,CASSGGGAGNIQYF
TRBD2,-,TRBJ2-7,TRBV2,TGTGCCAGCAGGCAGAGCGGGGCGGCCTACGAGCAGTACTTC,CASRQSGAAYEQYF